This T cell receptor beta chain was profiled in a study of cytomegalovirus exposure and HLA in healthy donors (dated by TCRdb to 2017 to 2019). With respect to the entire study: An earlier analysis of roughly 610 of the donors reported 276 Gb of sequence data and 117 million unique TCR beta sequences obtained from around 190 million T cells. In addition to the first cohort of hundreds of subjects, a separate validation cohort of 130 or so different subjects was used. Alongside the repertoire data, information on donor age, sex, ethnicity and CMV serostatus was compiled. A later genetic analysis used genome-wide SNP genotypes for about 60% of the roughly 700 donors, treating that subset as a discovery cohort. A handful of DR-DQ haplotypes were handled as single units for association and clustering because linkage in the cohort was strong. An earlier analysis of approximately 630 of the donors applied high-throughput TCR beta sequencing to assess whether each TCR beta V gene segment acted as functional or pseudogenic. Class I and class II HLA loci were covered by the typing at four-digit resolution. The study profiled the T cell repertoires of hundreds of subjects by immunosequencing and related them to cytomegalovirus serostatus. Rather than drawing on any new phenotypic data, the later analysis identified candidate immune exposures from TCR beta sequences and the way those sequences occurred across donors. Every repertoire in the discovery cohort had been generated on one and the same sequencing platform. Approximately 330 gigabases of sequencing data and around 85 million unique TCR sequences made up an early release that covered nearly 650 HLA-typed donors. In a later analysis, previously published TCR beta repertoires from 666 donors were re-analyzed and high-resolution HLA genotyping was added so that TCR occurrence patterns could be studied. The study combined high-throughput TCR immunosequencing, statistical association of individual TCRs with disease status, and machine learning to predict cytomegalovirus infection status. On average, around 240,000 unique TCR beta nucleotide sequences were sequenced per donor among roughly 430 genotyped donors of the cohort, with about 19% of those sequences being non-productive. Of the 300 to 400 genotyped donors, over 65% fell in the genetic ancestry cluster associated with self-reported Caucasian donors. The number of donors typed differed by locus, with 629-630 for A, B, C, DRB1 and DQB1, more than 500 for DQA1, over 600 for DPA1, and some 440 for DPB1. The study was designed to test whether signatures of past pathogen exposure could be identified by cataloging public T cell receptors.

Details on this clone: There is no known antigen for this receptor.

The research as a whole found: A later genetic analysis associated a missense DCLRE1C variant with V-gene and J-gene trimming of TCR beta chains, and an independent cohort replicated the association. The study gave a list of about 150 TCR beta chains associated with cytomegalovirus. CMV serostatus was the only immune exposure information available for the cohort. Most TCR sequences were seen in very few donors, while some public TCRs were found in many individuals. Around 16 rarely observed V segments, including chromosome 9 orphons, were excluded from the earlier analysis of just under 600 of the donors because counts were too low. In a later analysis, several top co-occurrence clusters were reported to appear linked to parvovirus B19, influenza, CMV and Epstein-Barr virus. Assigning TCR associations to individual alleles was difficult when HLA alleles, especially DR and DQ, strongly co-occurred. According to the authors, the approach could potentially be generalized to other disease states and immunological phenotypes. HLA typing was unavailable for some donors at each locus, so association tests used only the typed subset. At a false discovery rate of 0.05, a later analysis linked fewer than 20,000 TCR beta sequences to specific HLA alleles. A later analysis found that HLA-associated TCR beta chains were more clonally expanded and had lower generation probabilities than equally common non-associated chains. Only TCR beta chains were sequenced in this cohort, and the absence of alpha or paired-chain data limited detectable features. An earlier analysis of 587 of the donors showed that most TCR beta V segments appeared in productive rearrangements either about 90% or about 30% of the time, which broadly matched IMGT annotations. A further reported finding was that TCR beta sequences accurately predicted the HLA-A and HLA-B alleles for most subjects in the first cohort. Three of the identified cytomegalovirus-associated TCR beta chains were confirmed in vitro to be specific for cytomegalovirus antigens. Roughly uniform sequencing depth across donors was assumed in presence/absence analyses, although this assumption may not hold. According to a later genetic analysis, donors in an Asian-associated ancestry cluster had fewer N-insertions in productive TCRs than the approximately 650-donor mean. A cluster of highly shared sequence variants was judged likely to represent a technical artifact of the sequencing pipeline. According to a later analysis, TCR association rates differed among HLA loci, with DRB1 alleles showing the most associated TCRs and HLA-C alleles showing the fewest. A later analysis found that most CMV-associated TCR beta chains appeared HLA-restricted, with HLA associations seemingly driven largely by CMV exposure. Cytomegalovirus status was reported to be diagnosed by the classifier with high specificity and sensitivity in both the original and validation cohorts. Linkage disequilibrium might explain the correlated functional status among segregating V segments, but an unknown experimental factor could not be ruled out.

The method behind the library was the immunoSEQ multiplex PCR assay. The multiplex PCR relied on a mix of 60 forward primers for TCR Vbeta segments and 13 reverse primers for TCR Jbeta segments. The CDR3 region of rearranged TCR beta genes was amplified from genomic DNA by a multiplex PCR assay. On the Illumina HiSeq System, the amplified TCR beta libraries were sequenced as 87-base-pair reads. The paper's data handling went like this. A later analysis counted about 80 million unique TCR beta chains across the 500 to 850 repertoires, and 10 million to 12 million of these chains were shared by at least two donors. A nearest-neighbor algorithm error-corrected the raw reads and collapsed the reads into unique sequences, merging closely related sequences to remove PCR and sequencing errors. V, D and J gene segments were assigned by aligning CDR3 sequences to IMGT reference sequences. For a sequence to be retained, at least a six-nucleotide match to both a V gene segment and a J gene segment was required. Rearrangements were called productive when the CDR3 lacked stop codons and stayed in frame with V and J; all others were non-productive. CDR3 was defined according to IMGT convention as the region running from the second conserved V-encoded cysteine to the conserved J-encoded phenylalanine. Sequences without an unambiguous match to a single V gene segment were excluded from the earlier analysis of over 500 of the donors. An earlier analysis of 587 of the donors called V segments functional above 56.7% productive rearrangements and segregating when the between-donor standard deviation exceeded 5%. To diagnose cytomegalovirus status from the catalog of TCR beta chain sequences, a statistical classification framework was built. V and J gene assignment, in a later analysis, came from comparing TCR nucleotide sequences with IMGT/GENE-DB human TR gene sequences. In a later analysis, CDR3 sequences and most-parsimonious VDJ recombination scenarios were assigned using the TCRdist pipeline. In a later analysis, each TCR beta chain was defined by its CDR3 amino acid sequence together with its V-gene family, and reads without a unique V-gene family were excluded. As a way to deal with suspected cross-contamination and a sequencing artifact, a later analysis dropped approximately 570 nucleotide sequences that were highly shared and had low generation probability. In a later analysis, a clonal expansion index for each public chain was calculated from normalized within-repertoire ranks of inferred template counts. A later analysis computed generation probabilities with a VDJ recombination model fitted to out-of-frame rearrangements, and checked the results against IGoR. In a later analysis, TCR-TCR, TCR-HLA and TCR-CMV co-occurrence was scored with hypergeometric tests, and a repertoire-size bias correction was applied to TCR pairs. False discovery rates were estimated in a later analysis by permuting HLA or CMV assignments 20 times. In a later analysis, co-occurring TCRs were grouped using DBSCAN, with TCRdist sequence similarity added in when clustering inside HLA-allele-positive subsets. Co-occurrence clustering excluded repertoires with fewer than 30,000 or more than 120,000 public chains, plus five with anomalous nucleotide sharing. TCRdb mirrors the immuneACCESS table, restricted to in-frame sequences. Some clones are absent from its copies; in checked studies, under half trace to an unresolved V gene, and the reason for the others is unknown. The V and J calls and the clone size are those of that table, but D and trimming were determined from the DNA. The table for this sample lists 55,000 to 85,000 clones. The ten largest clones represent under 4% of the sample.

In total, roughly 670 healthy bone marrow donors made up the cohort. All cohort members were sampled while nominally healthy, although unrecorded immune exposures were likely present. The donor tested CMV seropositive and was one of the 289 seropositive cohort members. Each donor provided a peripheral blood sample, and peripheral blood mononuclear cells were used for TCR beta sequencing. Genomic DNA extraction from the blood cell samples was performed with the Qiagen DNeasy Blood Extraction Kit. The TCR originated in a female donor in good health and CMV-seropositive. The specimen was PBMCs.

In nucleotides, the sequence is TGTGCCAGCAGTTCACTGGGGGGAGGAACAGCGGTATGGCCCCAGCATTTT. Its protein is CASSSLGGGTAVWPQHF. Recombination linked TRBV28 to TRBJ1-5; possibly the D gene is TRBD1, per 5 matching bases. Via the germline V gene, CDR1 is MDHEN and CDR2 SYDVKM. The CDR3 runs 17 amino acids, cysteine and phenylalanine included. Only the CDR3 portion is preserved as DNA: 51 bases, with reading frame beginning at the first base. V is cut by 4 bases and J by 9 bases, and the space between the germline ends is 25 bases.